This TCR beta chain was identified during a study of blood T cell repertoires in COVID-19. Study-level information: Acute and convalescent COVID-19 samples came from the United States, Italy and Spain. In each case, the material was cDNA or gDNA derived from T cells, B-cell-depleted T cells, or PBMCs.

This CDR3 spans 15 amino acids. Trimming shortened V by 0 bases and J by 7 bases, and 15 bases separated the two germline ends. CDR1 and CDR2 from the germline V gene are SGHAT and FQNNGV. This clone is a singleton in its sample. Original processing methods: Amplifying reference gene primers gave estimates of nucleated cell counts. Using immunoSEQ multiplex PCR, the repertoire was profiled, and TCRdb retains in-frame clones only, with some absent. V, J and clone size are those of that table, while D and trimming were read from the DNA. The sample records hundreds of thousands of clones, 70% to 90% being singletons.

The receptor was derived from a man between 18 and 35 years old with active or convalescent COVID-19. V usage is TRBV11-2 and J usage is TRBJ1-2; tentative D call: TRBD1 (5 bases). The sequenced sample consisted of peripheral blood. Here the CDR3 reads CASSLDGTAGGGYTF. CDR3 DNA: TGTGCCAGCAGCTTAGATGGGACGGCCGGGGGTGGCTACACCTTC.